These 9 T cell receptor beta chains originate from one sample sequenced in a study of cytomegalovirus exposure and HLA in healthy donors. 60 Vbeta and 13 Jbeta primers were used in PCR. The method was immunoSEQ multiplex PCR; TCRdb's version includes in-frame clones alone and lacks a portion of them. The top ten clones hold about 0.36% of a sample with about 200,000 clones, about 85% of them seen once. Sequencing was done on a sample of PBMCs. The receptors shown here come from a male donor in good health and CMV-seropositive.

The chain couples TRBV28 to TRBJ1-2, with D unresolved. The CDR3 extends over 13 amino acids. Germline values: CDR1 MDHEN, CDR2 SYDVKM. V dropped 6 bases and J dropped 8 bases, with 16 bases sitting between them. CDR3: CASSPTRVRGYTF. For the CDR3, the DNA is TGTGCCAGCAGCCCGACCCGGGTTAGGGGCTACACCTTC.

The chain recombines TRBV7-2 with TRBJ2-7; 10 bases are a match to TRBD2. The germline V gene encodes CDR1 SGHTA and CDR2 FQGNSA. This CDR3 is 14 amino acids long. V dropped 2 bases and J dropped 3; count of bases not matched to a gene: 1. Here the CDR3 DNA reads TGTGCCAGCAGCTTAACTAGCGGGATCTACGAGCAGTACTTC. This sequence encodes CASSLTSGIYEQYF.

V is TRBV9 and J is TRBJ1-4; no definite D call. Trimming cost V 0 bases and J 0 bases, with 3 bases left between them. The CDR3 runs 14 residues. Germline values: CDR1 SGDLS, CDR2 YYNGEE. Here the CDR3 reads CASSVGTTNEKLFF. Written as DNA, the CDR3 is TGTGCCAGCAGCGTAGGTACAACTAATGAAAAACTGTTTTTT.

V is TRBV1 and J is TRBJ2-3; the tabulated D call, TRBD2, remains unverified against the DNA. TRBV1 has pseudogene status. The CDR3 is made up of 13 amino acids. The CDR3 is CTRAGGPTDTQYF. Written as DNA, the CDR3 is TGCACCAGGGCGGGGGGCCCCACAGATACGCAGTATTTT.

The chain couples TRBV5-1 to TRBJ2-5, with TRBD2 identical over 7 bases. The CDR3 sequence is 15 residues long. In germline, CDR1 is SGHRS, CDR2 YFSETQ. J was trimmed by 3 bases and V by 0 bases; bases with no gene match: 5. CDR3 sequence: CASSLALARKETQYF. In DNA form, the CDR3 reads TGCGCCAGCAGCTTGGCACTAGCGAGGAAAGAGACCCAGTACTTC. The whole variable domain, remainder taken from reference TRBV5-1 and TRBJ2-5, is KAGVTQTPRYLIKTRGQQVTLSCSPISGHRSVSWYQQTPGQGLQFLFEYFSETQRNKGNFPGRFSGRQFSNSRSEMNVSTLELGDSALYLCASSLALARKETQYFGPGTRLLVL.

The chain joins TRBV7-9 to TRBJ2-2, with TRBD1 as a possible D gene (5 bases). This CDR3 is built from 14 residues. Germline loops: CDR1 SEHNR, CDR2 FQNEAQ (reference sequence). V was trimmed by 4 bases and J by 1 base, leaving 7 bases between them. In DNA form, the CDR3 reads TGTGCCAGCAGCTGGACATTGAACACCGGGGAGCTGTTTTTT. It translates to CASSWTLNTGELFF.

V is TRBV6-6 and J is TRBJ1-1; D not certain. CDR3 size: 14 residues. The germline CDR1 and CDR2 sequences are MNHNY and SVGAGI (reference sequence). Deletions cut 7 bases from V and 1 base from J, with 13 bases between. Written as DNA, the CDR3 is TGTGCCAGCACCCCCTACGGGAGGAACACTGAAGCTTTCTTT. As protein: CASTPYGRNTEAFF.

In nucleotides, the CDR3 is TGTGCCAGCGGTGGGAGGCAGGAGACCCAGTACTTC. It specifies CASGGRQETQYF. This chain uses TRBV2 with TRBJ2-5, with D perhaps matching TRBD2 (6 bases). The V gene lost 8 bases and the J gene lost 5 bases, with 12 bases spanning the gap. The CDR3 has 12 residues. Germline V gene data show CDR1 as SNHLY and CDR2 as FYNNEI.

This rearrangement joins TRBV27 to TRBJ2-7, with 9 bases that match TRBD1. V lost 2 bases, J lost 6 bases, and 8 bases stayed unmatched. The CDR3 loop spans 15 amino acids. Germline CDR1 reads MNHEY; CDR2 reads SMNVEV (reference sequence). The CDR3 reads CASSLMGQGWSEQYF. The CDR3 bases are TGTGCCAGCAGTTTAATGGGACAGGGATGGTCCGAGCAGTACTTC.